The 31 T cell receptor beta chains in this list originate from one sample, sequenced in a study of beta chain features in type 1 diabetes. Sequenced material consisted of expressed TCRB transcripts (all of the isolated RNA was reverse transcribed). Measured with immunoSEQ multiplex PCR; TCRdb has only the in-frame clones, and not every one. The sample has about 40,000 clones, almost 65% seen once; the top ten hold approximately 2%. Sequencing input: Tregs from blood. These receptors all stem from a woman in her 30s in good health.

J is TRBJ2-5 and V is TRBV5-4, with TRBD1 matching 10 bases. This CDR3 region has 13 residues. Germline CDR1 reads SGHNT; CDR2 reads YYREEE (reference sequence). The junction had 5 bases not matched to a gene; V was cut back by 7 bases and J by 5 bases. The DNA for the CDR3 is TGTGCCAGCGGCGGGACAGGGGTCGAGACCCAGTACTTC. It codes for CASGGTGVETQYF. Looking up the rest from reference TRBV5-4 and TRBJ2-5 gives the full variable domain: ETGVTQSPTHLIKTRGQQVTLRCSSQSGHNTVSWYQQALGQGPQFIFQYYREEENGRGNFPPRFSGLQFPNYSSELNVNALELDDSALYLCASGGTGVETQYFGPGTRLLVL.

V and J are TRBV11-2 and TRBJ2-3; possible D gene TRBD2, 5 bases. The V gene lost 5 bases and the J gene lost 11 bases, with 20 bases spanning the gap. The length of the CDR3 is 14 residues. Germline-derived CDR1 and CDR2 are SGHAT and FQNNGV. The CDR3 loop is CASSQRGAQRVQYF. The DNA of the CDR3 is TGTGCCAGCAGCCAACGGGGTGCACAGAGGGTGCAGTATTTT.

The chain combines TRBV7-2 with TRBJ2-6; 7 nucleotides agree with TRBD1. From germline, CDR1 is SGHTA and CDR2 FQGNSA. The CDR3 has 16 residues. V lost 5 bases, J lost 3 bases, and 7 bases stayed unmatched. CDR3 in amino acids: CASSPQGSSGANVLTF. CDR3 DNA sequence: TGTGCCAGCAGCCCACAGGGGTCGAGTGGGGCCAACGTCCTGACTTTC.

V gene TRBV5-5 combines with J gene TRBJ2-3; 12 bases are shared with TRBD2. The junction had 10 bases not matched to a gene; V was cut back by 0 bases and J by 2 bases. This CDR3 has 19 amino acids. CDR1 and CDR2 from the germline V gene are SGHKS and YYEKEE (reference sequence). The CDR3 sequence is CASSLAASGRALATDTQYF. The CDR3, as DNA: TGTGCCAGCAGCTTGGCGGCTAGCGGGAGGGCCTTAGCCACAGATACGCAGTATTTT.

This clone occurred a few times. The chain links TRBV28 to TRBJ2-4; no clear D. Deletions cut 6 bases from V and 0 bases from J, with 9 bases between. The CDR3 runs 14 residues. Per germline, CDR1 MDHEN and CDR2 SYDVKM. This CDR3 reads CASSLPGAKNIQYF. CDR3 nucleotides: TGTGCCAGCAGCCTCCCGGGAGCCAAAAACATTCAGTACTTC.

V usage is TRBV18 and J usage is TRBJ2-5, with 9 positions matching TRBD1. Unmatched junction bases numbered 0, after V lost 2 bases and J lost 5 bases. Germline loops: CDR1 KGHSH, CDR2 LQKENI. This CDR3 has 13 residues. The CDR3 protein is CASSPGQGETQYF. In nucleotides, the CDR3 is TGTGCCAGCTCACCAGGACAGGGGGAGACCCAGTACTTC.

The chain is built from TRBV7-2 and TRBJ2-2; maybe TRBD1 (6 bases). The CDR3 spans 14 residues. V was clipped by 0 bases and J by 7 bases, with 9 bases between them. In germline, CDR1 is SGHTA, CDR2 FQGNSA. CDR3 protein: CASSLARGNGELFF. The CDR3 bases are TGTGCCAGCAGCTTAGCCAGGGGTAACGGGGAGCTGTTTTTT.

The chain joins TRBV28 to TRBJ2-4, with 7 bases lining up with TRBD2. The CDR3 extends over 16 amino acids. J gave up 0 bases and V 3 bases, and 5 bases lay outside the gene matches. The germline V gene has CDR1 MDHEN and CDR2 SYDVKM. The CDR3 reads CASSLRDYLAKNIQYF. The CDR3 DNA sequence: TGTGCCAGCAGTTTGCGGGACTATTTAGCCAAAAACATTCAGTACTTC.

The rearrangement links TRBV7-3 to TRBJ2-3; D possibly corresponds to TRBD2 (5 bases). The germline V and J ends were trimmed by 2 bases and 4 bases, with 22 bases remaining between them. The CDR3 runs to 18 residues. Germline V gene lookup returns CDR1 SGHTA and CDR2 FQGTGA. The DNA of the CDR3 is TGTGCCAGCAGCTTACGATCCCGGGGAGCGAGAGGGCCAGATACGCAGTATTTT. The encoded protein is CASSLRSRGARGPDTQYF.

This chain links TRBV29-1 with TRBJ2-6; D gene ambiguous. The germline CDR1 and CDR2 sequences are SQVTM and ANQGSEA. CDR3 size: 14 residues. The germline V and J ends were trimmed by 3 bases and 1 base, with 7 bases remaining between them. Here the CDR3 reads CSVEISSGANVLTF. In nucleotides, the CDR3 is TGCAGCGTTGAGATCAGTTCTGGGGCCAACGTCCTGACTTTC.

The rearrangement links TRBV5-1 to TRBJ2-7, with 7 bases aligning to TRBD1. Unmatched junction bases numbered 13, after V lost 3 bases and J lost 4 bases. There are 16 residues in the CDR3. Germline values: CDR1 SGHRS, CDR2 YFSETQ. The CDR3 is CASSSFPTGTQYEQYF. The CDR3 DNA reads as TGCGCCAGCAGCTCTTTCCCGACAGGGACCCAGTACGAGCAGTACTTC.

The chain joins TRBV7-2 to TRBJ2-1, with TRBD2 matching 11 bases. Germline V lookup: CDR1 SGHTA, CDR2 FQGNSA. Losses at the gene ends were 2 bases for V and 7 bases for J; bases not matched to a gene: 13. This CDR3 spans 18 amino acids. CDR3 nucleotides: TGTGCCAGCAGCTTACGGACTAGCGGGCGCCTACTAGGGAATGAGCAGTTCTTC. Encoded protein: CASSLRTSGRLLGNEQFF.

This chain connects TRBV4-3 to TRBJ2-3, with TRBD2 matching 11 bases. CDR1 is LGHNA and CDR2 is YSLEER in the germline V gene. The trim removed 3 bases at V and 5 bases at J, leaving 4 bases unmatched. CDR3 length equals 15 residues. Here the CDR3 reads CASSQTTSGRDTQYF. Written as DNA, the CDR3 is TGCGCCAGCAGCCAGACAACTAGCGGGAGAGATACGCAGTATTTT.

This clone was counted a single time. This chain uses TRBV27 with TRBJ2-1, with TRBD1 matching over 8 bases. V gave up 6 bases and J gave up 2 bases; unmatched junction bases: 6. This CDR3 is 15 amino acids long. Per germline, CDR1 MNHEY and CDR2 SMNVEV (reference sequence). The CDR3 sequence: CASRRTGNPYNEQFF. The CDR3 region has the DNA TGTGCCAGCAGGCGGACAGGGAACCCCTACAATGAGCAGTTCTTC.

J is TRBJ2-2 and V is TRBV6-5; D perhaps matches TRBD2 (5 bases). This CDR3 contains 12 residues. Germline V gene lookup returns CDR1 MNHEY and CDR2 SVGAGI. Here the CDR3 DNA reads TGTGCGACCGAGGGGAACACCGGGGAGCTGTTTTTT. As protein: CATEGNTGELFF.

The chain couples TRBV7-2 to TRBJ2-1; 7 nucleotides match TRBD1. This CDR3 spans 12 amino acids. V gave up 2 bases and J gave up 9 bases; unmatched junction bases: 1. The germline gives CDR1 SGHTA, CDR2 FQGNSA. As DNA, the CDR3 is TGTGCCAGCAGCTTATGGGACAGTGAGCAGTTCTTC. This sequence encodes CASSLWDSEQFF.

The V gene is TRBV7-9, the J gene TRBJ2-5; 8 bases line up with TRBD2. TRBJ2-7 matches the DNA end more closely, so the J call is doubtful. Per the germline V gene, CDR1 is SEHNR and CDR2 is FQNEAQ (reference sequence). This CDR3 has 17 amino acids. CDR3 loop: CASSLAGPRTSHYEQYF. CDR3 DNA sequence: TGTGCCAGCAGCTTAGCGGGACCCCGGACTAGCCACTACGAGCAGTACTTC.

V gene TRBV18 combines with J gene TRBJ2-7, with 7 bases lining up with TRBD1. Germline V lookup: CDR1 KGHSH, CDR2 LQKENI. The CDR3 has 13 amino acids. Unmatched junction bases numbered 3, after V lost 5 bases and J lost 2 bases. CDR3 sequence reads: CASSRQGTYEQYF. The CDR3 DNA is TGTGCCAGCTCAAGACAGGGTACCTACGAGCAGTACTTC.

The chain joins TRBV7-6 to TRBJ2-7; TRBD2 agrees at 10 bases. The germline CDR1 and CDR2 sequences are SGHVS and FNYEAQ. J lost 6 bases, V lost 1 base, and 9 bases had no gene match. This CDR3 has 16 residues. CDR3 sequence reads: CASSLVLAGDGGEQYF. CDR3 coding DNA: TGTGCCAGCAGCTTAGTTCTAGCGGGAGATGGCGGCGAGCAGTACTTC.

The genes are TRBV30 and TRBJ1-4; TRBD1 is a possible D gene (5 bases). V lost 4 bases and J lost 4, with 7 bases in between. The CDR3 covers 12 residues. Germline V CDR1 and CDR2: GTSNPN, SVGIG (reference sequence). In DNA form, the CDR3 reads TGTGCCTGGACAGGGTTTAATGAAAAACTGTTTTTT. Residues: CAWTGFNEKLFF.

The rearrangement links TRBV6-6 to TRBJ2-7; D ambiguous. This CDR3 contains 13 residues. V was cut by 10 bases and J by 4 bases, with 17 bases left in between. Germline V gene data show CDR1 as MNHNY and CDR2 as SVGAGI (reference sequence). CDR3 in DNA: TGTGCCACCTCACCACCAGGTCGGTACGAGCAGTACTTC. Protein sequence: CATSPPGRYEQYF.

This clone appeared once. V and J are TRBV28 and TRBJ1-5; D may be TRBD1 (6 bases). This CDR3 region has 19 residues. Trimming cost V 3 bases and J 2 bases, with 23 bases left between them. Germline V gene sequence: CDR1 MDHEN, CDR2 SYDVKM. CDR3 amino acids: CASSFVVGGVQGGNQPQHF. CDR3 nucleotide sequence: TGTGCCAGCAGTTTCGTTGTGGGGGGGGTACAGGGTGGCAATCAGCCCCAGCATTTT.

V is TRBV14 and J is TRBJ2-1; 8 bases fit TRBD2. Looked up from germline, CDR1 is SGHDN and CDR2 is FVKESK. With 4 bases clipped from V and 6 bases from J, the junction kept 11 bases outside the gene matches. CDR3 length equals 16 residues. CDR3: CASSPPSGLYGNEQFF. CDR3 in DNA: TGTGCCAGCAGCCCCCCTAGCGGGCTATACGGCAATGAGCAGTTCTTC. The full variable domain, rest sourced from reference TRBV14 and TRBJ2-1, is EAGVTQFPSHSVIEKGQTVTLRCDPISGHDNLYWYRRVMGKEIKFLLHFVKESKQDESGMPNNRFLAERTGGTYSTLKVQPAELEDSGVYFCASSPPSGLYGNEQFFGPGTRLTVL.

The chain combines TRBV5-6 with TRBJ1-3; a weak D match, TRBD1 (5 bases). Trimming removed 3 bases at V and 0 bases at J, with 10 bases between. Germline CDR1 SGHDT, CDR2 YYEEEE. There are 15 residues in the CDR3. The CDR3 sequence is CASSYDRHSGNTIYF. The CDR3, as DNA: TGTGCCAGCAGCTATGACAGACACTCTGGAAACACCATATATTTT.

This rearrangement joins TRBV29-1 to TRBJ2-3; D is uncertain. V gave up 4 bases and J gave up 2 bases, with 13 bases separating them. In germline, CDR1 is SQVTM, CDR2 ANQGSEA. The CDR3 has 14 residues. CDR3: CSVAQLEITDTQYF. The CDR3 bases are TGCAGCGTTGCTCAGCTGGAGATCACAGATACGCAGTATTTT.

The chain employs TRBV7-2 and TRBJ2-1; TRBD2 aligns across 10 bases. The CDR3 extends over 15 amino acids. V dropped 3 bases and J dropped 5; count of bases not matched to a gene: 4. Germline CDR1 and CDR2: SGHTA and FQGNSA. CDR3 coding DNA: TGTGCCAGCAGCTTTCGGACTAGCGGAAACAATGAGCAGTTCTTC. Translation: CASSFRTSGNNEQFF. Filled out from reference TRBV7-2 and TRBJ2-1, the complete variable domain reads GAGVSQSPSNKVTEKGKDVELRCDPISGHTALYWYRQSLGQGLEFLIYFQGNSAPDKSGLPSDRFSAERTGGSVSTLTIQRTQQEDSAVYLCASSFRTSGNNEQFFGPGTRLTVL.

The chain recombines TRBV7-9 with TRBJ2-5, with 9 positions matching TRBD1. V lost 6 bases and J lost 5; bases outside the gene matches: 4. This CDR3 has 13 residues. From germline, CDR1 is SEHNR and CDR2 FQNEAQ (reference sequence). For the CDR3, the DNA is TGTGCCAGCAGAACGGACAGGGGTGAGACCCAGTACTTC. Its protein is CASRTDRGETQYF.

This clone was seen just once. The rearrangement joins TRBV19 to TRBJ2-3, with 8 bases fitting TRBD2. Germline CDR1 is LNHDA and CDR2 is SQIVND (reference sequence). The CDR3 consists of 15 residues. V was pared by 1 base and J by 5 bases, with 5 bases of the junction left unmatched. The chain's CDR3 is CASSIGGLAGDTQYF. The CDR3 DNA follows: TGTGCCAGTAGTATAGGAGGCCTAGCGGGAGATACGCAGTATTTT. The variable domain in full, completed from reference TRBV19 and TRBJ2-3, reads DGGITQSPKYLFRKEGQNVTLSCEQNLNHDAMYWYRQDPGQGLRLIYYSQIVNDFQKGDIAEGYSVSREKKESFPLTVTSAQKNPTAFYLCASSIGGLAGDTQYFGPGTRLTVL.

The CDR3 coding sequence is TGTGCCAGCAGCTTAGCCTACGCGGGTAGGCAGTTCTTC. Residues: CASSLAYAGRQFF. This chain connects TRBV7-9 to TRBJ2-1; tentatively, D is TRBD2 (5 bases). The CDR3 runs 13 residues. The ends were cut back, 0 bases at V and 12 bases at J, with 12 bases in the middle. Germline V gene sequence: CDR1 SEHNR, CDR2 FQNEAQ (reference sequence).

The V gene is TRBV5-1, the J gene TRBJ2-3; TRBD2 aligns across 14 bases. Looked up from germline, CDR1 is SGHRS and CDR2 is YFSETQ. The CDR3 totals 16 residues. J was trimmed by 7 bases and V by 3 bases; bases with no gene match: 7. CDR3 sequence reads: CASSSGTSGSLHTQYF. In nucleotides, the CDR3 is TGCGCCAGCAGCTCCGGGACTAGCGGGAGCCTCCATACGCAGTATTTT.

This chain links TRBV7-9 with TRBJ2-1; 8 bases map to TRBD1. Germline V gene data show CDR1 as SEHNR and CDR2 as FQNEAQ (reference sequence). V was clipped by 7 bases and J by 4 bases; unmatched bases: 6. The CDR3 runs 14 residues. The CDR3, as DNA: TGTGCCAGCACCACAGGGGGTTTGTACAATGAGCAGTTCTTC. Amino acid sequence: CASTTGGLYNEQFF.